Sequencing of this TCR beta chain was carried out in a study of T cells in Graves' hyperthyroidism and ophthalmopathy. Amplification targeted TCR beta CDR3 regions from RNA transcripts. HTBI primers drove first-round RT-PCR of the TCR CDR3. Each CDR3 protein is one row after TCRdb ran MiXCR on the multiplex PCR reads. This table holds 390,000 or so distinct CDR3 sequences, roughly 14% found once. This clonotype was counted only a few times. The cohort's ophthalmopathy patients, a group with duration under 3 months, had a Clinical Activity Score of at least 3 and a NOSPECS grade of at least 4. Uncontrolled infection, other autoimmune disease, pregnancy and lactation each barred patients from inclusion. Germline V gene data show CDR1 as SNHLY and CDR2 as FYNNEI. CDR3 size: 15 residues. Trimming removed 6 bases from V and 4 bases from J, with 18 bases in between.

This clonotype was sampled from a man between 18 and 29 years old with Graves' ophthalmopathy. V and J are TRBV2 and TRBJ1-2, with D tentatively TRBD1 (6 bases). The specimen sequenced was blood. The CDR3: CASSLLRGDGYGYTF. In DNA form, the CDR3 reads TGTGCCAGCAGCCTCCTCAGGGGAGATGGCTATGGCTACACCTTC.